The text below deals with one TCR beta chain. The antigen is not known. The data belong to a study of T cell responses to AZD1222 COVID-19 vaccine. General study findings and limits: Along spike, vaccine-associated CD4 TCRs were found throughout, with dominance at 160-218 and 743-854. Spike-specific TCR repertoires showed rising breadth and depth after two AZD1222 doses. Nearly half of spike-specific TCRs reportedly go after variant regions that carry no mutations.

Profiling relied on immunoSEQ multiplex PCR, and the TCRdb table lists in-frame clones only, not all of them. Of over 130,000 clones listed, about 90% are singletons. Germline V gives CDR1 SGHVS, CDR2 FQNEAQ. CDR3 length: 15 residues. After removal of 4 bases from V and 3 bases from J, the junction contained 7 bases not matched to a gene. The sequences come from peripheral blood, collected 28 days after the second dose of the MenACWY control vaccine. The receptor comes from an adult who received the MenACWY meningococcal vaccine as a control. V is TRBV7-8 and J is TRBJ1-1; 8 nucleotides agree with TRBD1. DNA of the CDR3: TGTGCCAGCAGCTGGGTCGGACAGGGCGACACTGAAGCTTTCTTT. Protein sequence: CASSWVGQGDTEAFF.